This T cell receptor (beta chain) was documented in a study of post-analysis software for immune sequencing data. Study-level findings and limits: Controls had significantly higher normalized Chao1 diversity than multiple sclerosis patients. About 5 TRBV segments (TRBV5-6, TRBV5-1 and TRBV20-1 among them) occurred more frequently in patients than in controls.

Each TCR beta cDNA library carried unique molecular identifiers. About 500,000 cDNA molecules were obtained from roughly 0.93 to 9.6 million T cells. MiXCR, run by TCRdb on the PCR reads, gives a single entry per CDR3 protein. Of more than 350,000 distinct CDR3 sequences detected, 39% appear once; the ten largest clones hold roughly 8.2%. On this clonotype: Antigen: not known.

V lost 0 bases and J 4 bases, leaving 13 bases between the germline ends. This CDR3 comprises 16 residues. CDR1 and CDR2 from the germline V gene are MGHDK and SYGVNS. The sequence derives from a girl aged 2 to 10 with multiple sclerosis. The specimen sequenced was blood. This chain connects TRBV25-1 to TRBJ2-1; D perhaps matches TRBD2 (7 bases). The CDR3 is CASSEYLGGQYNEQFF. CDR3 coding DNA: TGTGCCAGCAGTGAATATCTCGGGGGGCAATACAATGAGCAGTTCTTC. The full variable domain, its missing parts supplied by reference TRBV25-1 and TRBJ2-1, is EADIYQTPRYLVIGTGKKITLECSQTMGHDKMYWYQQDPGMELHLIHYSYGVNSTEKGDLSSESTVSRIRTEHFPLTLESARPSHTSQYLCASSEYLGGQYNEQFFGPGTRLTVL.